This TCR beta chain was captured by sequencing in a study of cytomegalovirus exposure and HLA in healthy donors. About the research overall: A data release that came early held about 89 million unique TCRs from HLA-typed donors. Broader study findings: Highest at DRB1 and lowest at HLA-C, TCR association rates differed among HLA loci in a later analysis.

The PCR made use of 60 Vbeta and 13 Jbeta primers. Sequenced by immunoSEQ multiplex PCR; TCRdb stores in-frame clones only, minus some. The sample holds some 140,000 clones, roughly 80% seen once. The germline V and J ends were trimmed by 2 bases and 4 bases, with 14 bases remaining between them. Germline CDR1 SNHLY, CDR2 FYNNEI. The CDR3 has 15 residues. In regard to this clone: Its antigen is unidentified.

The sequence was obtained from a female donor in good health and CMV-seronegative. Sequenced sample: PBMCs. V and J are TRBV2 and TRBJ1-2; no clear D. The CDR3 sequence is CASSELPEPIYGYTF. DNA of the CDR3: TGTGCCAGCAGTGAACTGCCAGAACCCATCTATGGCTACACCTTC.